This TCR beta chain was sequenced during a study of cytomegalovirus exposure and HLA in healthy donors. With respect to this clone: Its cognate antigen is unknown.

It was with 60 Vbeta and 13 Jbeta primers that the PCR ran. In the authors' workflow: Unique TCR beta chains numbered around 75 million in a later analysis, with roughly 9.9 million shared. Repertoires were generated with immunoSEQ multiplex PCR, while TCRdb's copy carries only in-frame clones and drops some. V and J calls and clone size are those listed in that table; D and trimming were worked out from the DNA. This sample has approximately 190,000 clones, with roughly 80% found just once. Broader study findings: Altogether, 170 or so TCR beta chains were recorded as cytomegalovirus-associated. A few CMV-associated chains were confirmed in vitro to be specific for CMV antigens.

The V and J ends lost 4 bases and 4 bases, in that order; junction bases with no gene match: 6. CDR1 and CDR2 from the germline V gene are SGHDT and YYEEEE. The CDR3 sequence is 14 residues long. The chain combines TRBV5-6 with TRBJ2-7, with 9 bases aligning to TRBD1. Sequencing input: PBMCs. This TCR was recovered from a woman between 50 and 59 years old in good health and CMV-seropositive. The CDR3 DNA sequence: TGTGCCAGCAGCCCAGGGACAGGGTTATACGAGCAGTACTTC. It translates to CASSPGTGLYEQYF. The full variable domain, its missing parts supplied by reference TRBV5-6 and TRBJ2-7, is DAGVTQSPTHLIKTRGQQVTLRCSPKSGHDTVSWYQQALGQGPQFIFQYYEEEERQRGNFPDRFSGHQFPNYSSELNVNALLLGDSALYLCASSPGTGLYEQYFGPGTRLTVT.